This T cell receptor beta chain was obtained from a study of shared clonotypes between healthy human individuals. Study conclusions and caveats: Only blood samples were collected, and tissue repertoires likely differ. Non-shared clonotypes displayed generation probabilities falling below those of clonotypes present in all four donors.

Naive CD8 cells lacked CD45RO and underwent positive selection for CCR7, leaving out terminally differentiated effector memory CD45RA+ cells. Donors comprised healthy HIV-negative adults lacking recent acute infections or vaccinations. Concerning this clone: What it binds is unknown.

The study ran the assay at deep level. The method was immunoSEQ multiplex PCR; TCRdb's version includes in-frame clones alone and lacks a portion of them. The sample includes approximately 590,000 clones, roughly 95% seen only once; the top ten take 0.11%. Sequenced sample: naive CD8+ T cells sorted from blood. The sequence was collected from a woman aged 30 to 39 in good health.

The CDR3 loop is CASSLYPSGDTQYF. The CDR3 DNA sequence: TGTGCCAGCAGTTTATATCCTAGCGGAGATACGCAGTATTTT. V and J are TRBV28 and TRBJ2-3; TRBD2 matches 7 bases. J lost 5 bases, V lost 1 base, and 3 bases had no gene match. This CDR3 contains 14 residues. Germline values: CDR1 MDHEN, CDR2 SYDVKM.